The entry below describes one T cell receptor beta chain. The data are from a study of blood T cell repertoires in COVID-19. This CDR3 comprises 14 residues. The V gene's germline CDR1 is MDHEN and CDR2 SYDVKM. Unmatched junction bases numbered 7, after V lost 4 bases and J lost 7 bases. In the authors' methods: From reference gene primer amplification, estimates of nucleated cell counts were derived. The protocol was immunoSEQ multiplex PCR, while the TCRdb copy is restricted to in-frame clones and leaves out a portion. That table is the source of V, J and clone size, and D and trimming were worked out from the DNA. In the table there are 55,000 to 70,000 clones, around 80% of which are singletons.

The source is a woman older than 75 with acute or convalescent COVID-19. Specimen: peripheral blood. The rearrangement links TRBV28 to TRBJ1-2, with 9 nucleotides matching TRBD1. CDR3 protein: CASSSDGTGSGYTF. The CDR3 nucleotides are TGTGCCAGCAGTTCCGACGGGACAGGGTCTGGCTACACCTTC.